This entry describes one TCR beta chain. As yet, its antigen is unknown. Primers for the PCR totalled 60 Vbeta and 13 Jbeta. Only in-frame clones appear in the TCRdb table, and some are missing; sequencing was by immunoSEQ multiplex PCR. Its table records fewer than 150,000 clones. The data were obtained in a study of cytomegalovirus exposure and HLA in healthy donors. At the level of the study: For the roughly 390 genotyped donors, about 81% fell within the Caucasian-associated ancestry cluster.

The CDR3 covers 13 residues. With 3 bases removed from V and 4 bases from J, the gap between germline ends came to 12 bases. Germline V lookup: CDR1 SQVTM, CDR2 ANQGSEA. Study-level results: In a later analysis, compared with equally common non-associated chains, HLA-associated beta chains were more expanded. Earlier analysis looked at TCR beta V segments, and most were productive about 90% or about 30% of the time. Some V segments, including TRBV6-2 and TRBV6-3, were excluded as indistinguishable.

The rearrangement joins TRBV29-1 to TRBJ1-1; tentatively, D is TRBD1 (5 bases). Sequencing input: PBMCs. This TCR was recovered from a woman in her fifties or sixties in good health and CMV-seronegative. The CDR3 loop is CSVETARATEAFF. CDR3 nucleotides: TGCAGCGTTGAGACAGCTAGGGCCACTGAAGCTTTCTTT.